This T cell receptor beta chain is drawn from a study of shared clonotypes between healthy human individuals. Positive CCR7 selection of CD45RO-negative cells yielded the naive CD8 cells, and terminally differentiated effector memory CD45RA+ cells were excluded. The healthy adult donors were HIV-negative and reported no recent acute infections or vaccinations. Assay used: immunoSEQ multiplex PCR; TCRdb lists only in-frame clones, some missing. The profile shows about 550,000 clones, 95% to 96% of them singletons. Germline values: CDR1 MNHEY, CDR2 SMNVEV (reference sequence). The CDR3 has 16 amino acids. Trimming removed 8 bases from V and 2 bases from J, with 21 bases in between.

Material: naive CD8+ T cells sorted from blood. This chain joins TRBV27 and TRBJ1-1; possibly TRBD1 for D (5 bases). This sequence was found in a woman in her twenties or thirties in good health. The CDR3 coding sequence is TGTGCCAGCTCACCCCTGTCCAGGGCGCAAAACACTGAAGCTTTCTTT. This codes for CASSPLSRAQNTEAFF.